Each of the 25 T cell receptor beta chains below was sequenced from the same sample in a study of T cells after yellow fever vaccination. TCRdb called the 5' RACE reads again in MiXCR, with one record for every CDR3 protein. The table has hundreds of thousands of distinct CDR3 sequences, 6% to 8% seen once. This specimen was PBMCs, taken 5 days after the yellow fever booster vaccination. The receptors were sampled from a man younger than 40 who received the YFV17D yellow fever vaccine.

This clonotype was picked up a small number of times. The chain is built from TRBV5-4 and TRBJ2-3; no clear D. Between the trimmed V and J ends, which lost 1 base and 6 bases, there was a span of 18 bases. Germline lookup yields CDR1 SGHNT and CDR2 YYREEE (reference sequence). This CDR3 is 16 amino acids long. The CDR3 DNA reads TGTGCCAGCAGCTTGAAATCTGTACCCGCCGGGGATACGCAGTATTTT. This translates into CASSLKSVPAGDTQYF.

The chain carries TRBV9 and TRBJ2-1; 9 bases match TRBD1. The CDR3 extends over 12 amino acids. V was clipped by 6 bases and J by 10 bases; unmatched bases: 5. The germline CDR1 and CDR2 sequences are SGDLS and YYNGEE. In nucleotides, the CDR3 is TGTGCCAGCACCGGGACAGGGAGCGAGCAGTTCTTC. This gives the protein CASTGTGSEQFF.

V gene TRBV7-2 combines with J gene TRBJ2-7; D might be TRBD1 (5 bases). With 0 bases removed from V and 5 bases from J, the gap between germline ends came to 11 bases. Germline CDR1 reads SGHTA; CDR2 reads FQGNSA. The CDR3 is 14 residues long. The CDR3 loop reads CASSLARELHEQYF. The CDR3 DNA follows: TGTGCCAGCAGCTTAGCCAGGGAATTACACGAGCAGTACTTC.

This clonotype was counted only a few times. This chain's CDR3 is CASSHRVAGVGEQFF. The CDR3 DNA reads as TGTGCCAGCAGTCACCGGGTAGCGGGAGTTGGTGAGCAGTTCTTC. The chain links TRBV6-5 to TRBJ2-1; 9 nucleotides agree with TRBD2. This CDR3 contains 15 residues. V shed 5 bases, J shed 9 bases, and the junction held 11 bases outside the gene matches. Germline V gene data show CDR1 as MNHEY and CDR2 as SVGAGI.

This clonotype was seen a few times. V gene TRBV27 combines with J gene TRBJ2-7, with D possibly matching TRBD1 (5 bases). Germline assignment: CDR1 MNHEY and CDR2 SMNVEV (reference sequence). This CDR3 region has 17 residues. V was trimmed by 5 bases and J by 4 bases, leaving 24 bases between them. CDR3 sequence (DNA): TGTGCCAGCAGTACCCGGACCGTACGACAGCGAAGTTACGAGCAGTACTTC. It yields the protein CASSTRTVRQRSYEQYF.

This clonotype was observed many times. J is TRBJ2-1 and V is TRBV24-1; unclear D gene. Trimming pared 2 bases from V and 8 bases from J, leaving 9 bases between. In germline, CDR1 is KGHDR, CDR2 SFDVKD. The CDR3 runs 13 residues. The CDR3 DNA reads as TGTGCCACCAGTGATTCTCCCTGGGATGAGCAGTTCTTC. Encoded protein: CATSDSPWDEQFF.

The V and J genes are TRBV29-1 and TRBJ2-2, with 7 bases lining up with TRBD1. The V gene's germline CDR1 is SQVTM and CDR2 ANQGSEA. The V segment lost 5 bases and the J segment 4 bases; nucleotides outside the gene matches: 7. There are 14 residues in the CDR3. For the CDR3, the DNA is TGCAGCGTTAAAGGACAGGACATCACCGGGGAGCTGTTTTTT. Protein product: CSVKGQDITGELFF.

There are many counts of this clonotype. V gene TRBV20-1 combines with J gene TRBJ2-1; 11 bases are a match to TRBD2. The CDR3 covers 15 residues. Germline CDR1 is DFQATT and CDR2 is SNEGSKA (reference sequence). V lost 4 bases, J lost 7 bases, and 9 bases stayed unmatched. Here the CDR3 reads CSAITGLAERNEQFF. CDR3 bases: TGCAGTGCTATCACGGGACTAGCGGAGCGAAATGAGCAGTTCTTC.

Remarks on this clonotype: A read error may account for a junction end that differs from germline. The chain joins TRBV5-1 to TRBJ2-2, with D maybe TRBD1 (5 bases). This CDR3 comprises 15 residues. The germline CDR1 and CDR2 sequences are SGHRS and YFSETQ. The CDR3 DNA is TGCACCAGCAGCCCTTCAGACAGGAACACCGGGGAGCTGTTTTTT. Protein product: CTSSPSDRNTGELFF.

The chain employs TRBV9 and TRBJ2-1, with 7 bases matching TRBD2. CDR1 SGDLS and CDR2 YYNGEE come from the germline V gene. There are 15 residues in the CDR3. The ends lost 0 bases at V and 0 bases at J; junction bases unmatched: 0. The CDR3 DNA sequence: TGTGCCAGCAGCGTAGGGACTAGCTCCTACAATGAGCAGTTCTTC. Protein: CASSVGTSSYNEQFF.

This clonotype was recorded a few times. The chain links TRBV20-1 to TRBJ2-7; 7 bases map to TRBD1. Looked up from germline, CDR1 is DFQATT and CDR2 is SNEGSKA (reference sequence). J gave up 2 bases and V 0 bases, and 4 bases lay outside the gene matches. The CDR3 contains 14 residues. The CDR3 coding sequence is TGCAGTGCTAGAGAGCCGGGACAGACCTACGAGCAGTACTTC. This translates into CSAREPGQTYEQYF.

This clonotype appeared many times. The gene calls are TRBV11-2 and TRBJ2-1; 12 bases match TRBD2. This CDR3 has 20 amino acids. Trimming removed 1 base from V and 7 bases from J; junction bases left unmatched: 17. Per germline, CDR1 SGHAT and CDR2 FQNNGV. CDR3 region: CASSLVSTSGRVWGINEQFF. CDR3 coding DNA: TGTGCCAGCAGCTTAGTATCGACTAGCGGGAGAGTTTGGGGTATTAATGAGCAGTTCTTC. Full variable domain (missing parts from reference TRBV11-2 and TRBJ2-1): EAGVAQSPRYKIIEKRQSVAFWCNPISGHATLYWYQQILGQGPKLLIQFQNNGVVDDSQLPKDRFSAERLKGVDSTLKIQPAKLEDSAVYLCASSLVSTSGRVWGINEQFFGPGTRLTVL.

This clonotype appeared many times. This sequence joins TRBV6-2 or TRBV6-3 and TRBJ2-1; D may be TRBD1 (5 bases). Per germline, CDR1 MNHEY and CDR2 SVGEGT. This CDR3 has 13 residues. V lost 0 bases and J 9 bases, leaving 9 bases between the germline ends. CDR3 DNA sequence: TGTGCCAGCAGTTACTCTGCAGGGCTTGAGCAGTTCTTC. As protein: CASSYSAGLEQFF.

A few counts support this clonotype. The V call is TRBV12-3 or TRBV12-4, the J call TRBJ1-1; 8 nucleotides match TRBD1. The ends lost 6 bases at V and 1 base at J; junction bases unmatched: 4. The CDR3 covers 14 residues. CDR3 sequence (DNA): TGTGCCAGCAGGACCGGGACAGGGAACACTGAAGCTTTCTTT. This gives the protein CASRTGTGNTEAFF.

This clonotype was counted ten times or more. J is TRBJ2-7 and V is TRBV10-1; 13 positions agree with TRBD2. The V segment lost 6 bases and the J segment 3 bases; nucleotides outside the gene matches: 5. This CDR3 spans 15 amino acids. Per germline, CDR1 WNHNN and CDR2 SYGVQD (reference sequence). The CDR3: CASSSGLAGVYEQYF. CDR3 DNA sequence: TGCGCCAGCAGCTCCGGACTAGCGGGAGTCTACGAGCAGTACTTC.

This clonotype was recorded a few times. The chain carries TRBV20-1 and TRBJ2-7; tentative D call: TRBD2 (6 bases). Per germline, CDR1 DFQATT and CDR2 SNEGSKA (reference sequence). Between the trimmed V and J ends, which lost 6 bases and 0 bases, there was a span of 15 bases. This CDR3 comprises 14 residues. CDR3 residues: CSALGLLFSYEQYF. CDR3 DNA sequence: TGCAGTGCCCTGGGACTGCTTTTCTCCTACGAGCAGTACTTC.

The sample holds a few counts of this clonotype. The rearrangement joins TRBV2 to TRBJ2-3, with 13 nucleotides matching TRBD2. V dropped 6 bases and J dropped 1; count of bases not matched to a gene: 7. The CDR3 extends over 17 amino acids. CDR1 is SNHLY, CDR2 FYNNEI, per germline. The DNA of the CDR3 is TGTGCCAGCAGCTCCGGGACTAGCGGGATGGGCACAGATACGCAGTATTTT. Protein: CASSSGTSGMGTDTQYF.

This clonotype has at least ten counts. The V gene is TRBV5-5, the J gene TRBJ2-7; 7 bases fit TRBD1. V was clipped by 4 bases and J by 2 bases; unmatched bases: 6. This CDR3 has 14 amino acids. Per germline, CDR1 SGHKS and CDR2 YYEKEE (reference sequence). CDR3: CASSEQGRAYEQYF. For the CDR3, the DNA is TGTGCCAGCAGCGAACAGGGGCGGGCCTACGAGCAGTACTTC.

The rearrangement joins TRBV5-4 to TRBJ2-4, with D maybe TRBD2 (6 bases). The V gene lost 4 bases and the J gene lost 0 bases, with 14 bases spanning the gap. This CDR3 is built from 16 residues. Germline V gene lookup returns CDR1 SGHNT and CDR2 YYREEE (reference sequence). The CDR3 sequence is CASSPDGGVAKNIQYF. In nucleotides, the CDR3 is TGTGCCAGCAGCCCGGACGGCGGGGTAGCCAAAAACATTCAGTACTTC.

J is TRBJ2-7 and V is TRBV5-1, with a possible D match to TRBD2 (5 bases). The CDR3 totals 15 residues. Trimming removed 1 base from V and 2 bases from J, with 13 bases in between. CDR1 is SGHRS, CDR2 YFSETQ, per germline. The CDR3 bases are TGCGCCAGCAGCTTGCAGACCGGGATCCCCTACGAGCAGTACTTC. This sequence encodes CASSLQTGIPYEQYF.

At least ten counts were recorded for this clonotype. The chain carries TRBV6-5 and TRBJ2-6, with a tentative D call TRBD2 (5 bases). CDR1 and CDR2 (germline): MNHEY, SVGAGI. This CDR3 has 11 amino acids. V was shortened by 6 bases and J by 11 bases, with 8 bases between the two germline ends. The DNA of the CDR3 is TGTGCCAGCAGGGACGGGGACGTCCTGACTTTC. It translates to CASRDGDVLTF.

This clonotype was seen at least ten times. The chain recombines TRBV5-5 with TRBJ2-5; D possibly matches TRBD1 or TRBD2 (5 bases each). CDR1 is SGHKS and CDR2 is YYEKEE in the germline V gene (reference sequence). The CDR3 totals 16 residues. The V end was cut by 4 bases, the J end by 1 base, with 17 bases between. The CDR3 protein is CASSIWDGGRQETQYF. DNA for the CDR3: TGTGCCAGCAGCATCTGGGACGGAGGACGCCAAGAGACCCAGTACTTC.

There are a few counts of this clonotype. V gene TRBV20-1 combines with J gene TRBJ2-7; 12 nucleotides line up with TRBD2. The CDR3 is made up of 14 amino acids. Germline CDR1 reads DFQATT; CDR2 reads SNEGSKA (reference sequence). Written as DNA, the CDR3 is TGCAGCCCTTCCGGACTAGCGGGATCTCACGAGCAGTACTTC. This encodes CSPSGLAGSHEQYF.

This chain uses TRBV5-1 with TRBJ2-2; D possibly matches TRBD1 or TRBD2 (6 bases each). CDR3 length: 14 residues. The V end lost 0 bases, the J end lost 5 bases, and 8 bases lay between the germline ends. Germline CDR1 is SGHRS and CDR2 is YFSETQ. CDR3 region: CASSLEGGTGELFF. In DNA form, the CDR3 reads TGCGCCAGCAGCTTGGAAGGGGGGACCGGGGAGCTGTTTTTT.

This clonotype came up many times. The V call is TRBV27, the J call TRBJ2-2, with 10 bases that match TRBD1. From germline, CDR1 is MNHEY and CDR2 SMNVEV (reference sequence). Trimming cost V 0 bases and J 6 bases; bases outside gene matches: 13. CDR3 length equals 19 residues. In nucleotides, the CDR3 is TGTGCCAGCAGTTTATCCTCTTATCCGGGACAGGGGACCGCCGGGGAGCTGTTTTTT. As protein: CASSLSSYPGQGTAGELFF.